This TCR beta chain was profiled in a study of high-grade serous ovarian cancer treatment subgroups. The wider study: Each sample yielded on average roughly 7,000 unique TCR beta rearrangements from around 14,000 reads.

The CDR3 loop spans 14 amino acids. Germline V gene sequence: CDR1 LNHDA, CDR2 SQIVND (reference sequence). V was trimmed by 5 bases and J by 5 bases, leaving 12 bases between them. Concerning this clone: What it binds is unknown.

The tumor samples were collected prior to definitive surgery or chemotherapy. Study-wide points: Repertoire similarity ranged roughly 0.1 to 0.79 between tumors of one patient.

Profiled with immunoSEQ multiplex PCR; TCRdb holds only in-frame clones, not every one. The sample has about 7,700 clones; 55% to 75% are singletons. This clonotype was obtained from a human donor with high-grade serous ovarian cancer. What was sequenced was tumor tissue. The chain couples TRBV19 to TRBJ1-4; no clear D gene. This CDR3 is CASSLKRGNEKLFF. The CDR3 nucleotides read TGTGCCAGTAGTCTAAAAAGAGGAAATGAAAAACTGTTTTTT.